The 5 T cell receptor beta chains below come from one sample, sequenced in a study of HIV-infected patients and healthy controls. All unsorted peripheral T cells were captured because whole blood was used without fractionation. cDNA was made from about 500 ng RNA using alpha and beta constant primers. Alpha and beta chain libraries were made separately by chain-specific third strand synthesis with multiplexing indices. TCRdb used MiXCR to reprocess the 5' RACE reads, holding one entry per CDR3 protein. The table has around 7,600 distinct CDR3 sequences, 9% to 10% seen once. Sequences were derived from blood, sampled before antiretroviral therapy. The source of these receptors is an adult with HIV infection.

This clonotype was counted many times. The chain joins TRBV12-3 or TRBV12-4 to TRBJ1-5; 7 bases are shared with TRBD1. V was pared by 7 bases and J by 2 bases, with 5 bases of the junction left unmatched. This CDR3 has 14 residues. The CDR3 sequence: CASTRGGRNQPQHF. CDR3 nucleotide sequence: TGTGCCAGCACCAGAGGGGGCCGCAATCAGCCCCAGCATTTT.

A few counts support this clonotype. The chain recombines TRBV4-1 with TRBJ1-4, with 8 bases that match TRBD1. The CDR3 runs 16 residues. Germline V gives CDR1 MGHRA, CDR2 YSYEKL. Losses at the gene ends were 1 base for V and 5 bases for J; bases not matched to a gene: 6. DNA for the CDR3: TGCGCCAGCAGCCAAGGGGTGACAGGGGTGAATGAAAAACTGTTTTTT. This translates into CASSQGVTGVNEKLFF.

This clonotype rates as medium-sized. V is TRBV5-6 and J is TRBJ2-7; D remains unclear. Trimming took off 2 bases at V and 2 bases at J, with 11 bases between the two ends. The CDR3 has 14 amino acids. Looked up from germline, CDR1 is SGHDT and CDR2 is YYEEEE. The CDR3 region has the DNA TGTGCCAGCAGCTTCGCCAGGTCAACCTACGAGCAGTACTTC. Protein sequence: CASSFARSTYEQYF. Using reference TRBV5-6 and TRBJ2-7 for the parts outside the CDR3, the full variable domain is DAGVTQSPTHLIKTRGQQVTLRCSPKSGHDTVSWYQQALGQGPQFIFQYYEEEERQRGNFPDRFSGHQFPNYSSELNVNALLLGDSALYLCASSFARSTYEQYFGPGTRLTVT.

V gene TRBV2 combines with J gene TRBJ1-5; 7 bases fit TRBD1. After removal of 7 bases from V and 4 bases from J, the junction contained 4 bases not matched to a gene. The CDR3 runs 13 residues. Germline CDR1 and CDR2: SNHLY and FYNNEI. CDR3 amino acids: CASKGQSNQPQHF. CDR3 nucleotide sequence: TGTGCCAGCAAGGGACAGTCGAATCAGCCCCAGCATTTT.

This clonotype was observed many times. This chain joins TRBV29-1 and TRBJ2-3, with a weak D call TRBD2 (5 bases). CDR1 is SQVTM, CDR2 ANQGSEA, per germline. The V and J ends lost 4 bases and 9 bases respectively, with 14 bases between them. The CDR3 sequence is 12 residues long. CDR3 nucleotide sequence: TGCAGCGTTGTCTGGGTAGCGATCACGCAGTATTTT. Translation gives CSVVWVAITQYF.